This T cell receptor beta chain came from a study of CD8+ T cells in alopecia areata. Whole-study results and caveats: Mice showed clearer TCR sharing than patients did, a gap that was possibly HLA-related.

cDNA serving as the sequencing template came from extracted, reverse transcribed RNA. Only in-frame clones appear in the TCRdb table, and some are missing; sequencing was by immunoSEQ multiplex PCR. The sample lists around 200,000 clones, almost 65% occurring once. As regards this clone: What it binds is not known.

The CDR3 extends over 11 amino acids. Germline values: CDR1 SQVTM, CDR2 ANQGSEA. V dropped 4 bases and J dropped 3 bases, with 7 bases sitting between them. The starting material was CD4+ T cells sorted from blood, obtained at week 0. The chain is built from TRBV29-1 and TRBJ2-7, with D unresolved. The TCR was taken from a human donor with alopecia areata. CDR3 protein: CSVAGYYEQYF. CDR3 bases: TGCAGCGTTGCCGGCTACTACGAGCAGTACTTC.